This T cell receptor (beta chain) was observed in a study of patients and donors after allogeneic stem cell transplantation. This clonotype has a handful of counts. MiXCR, applied by TCRdb to the RT-PCR reads, yields one record per CDR3 protein. The sample records about 150,000 distinct CDR3 sequences, roughly two fifths being singletons. The CDR3 has 18 amino acids. The germline V gene has CDR1 MNHEY and CDR2 SMNVEV (reference sequence). Unmatched junction bases numbered 12, after V lost 4 bases and J lost 0 bases. Sequenced material: blood, either unsorted or a sorted T cell fraction (not recorded which). The V and J genes are TRBV27 and TRBJ1-5, with 7 bases that match TRBD1. The TCR comes from a human donor who was either an allogeneic HSCT recipient or a stem cell or donor lymphocyte infusion donor (not recorded which). It is not recorded whose cells these are; they may come from a transplant donor. The CDR3 coding sequence is TGTGCCAGCAGTTCTTCAGGGACAGACTTCTATAGCAATCAGCCCCAGCATTTT. It translates to CASSSSGTDFYSNQPQHF.